Presented here are 8 T cell receptor beta chains from one specimen sequenced in a study of OX40 agonist ivuxolimab in advanced cancers. Sequenced by immunoSEQ multiplex PCR; TCRdb stores in-frame clones only, minus some. The sample has 60,000 to 75,000 clones; around 90% are singletons. Specimen: CD4+ or CD8+ T cells sorted from blood, collected in a trial of the OX40 agonist ivuxolimab. The receptors were sampled from an adult with an advanced solid tumor such as melanoma, head and neck, liver or kidney cancer.

This chain uses TRBV6-4 with TRBJ2-3; D call uncertain. The CDR3 is made up of 13 amino acids. The germline V and J ends were trimmed by 6 bases and 2 bases, with 9 bases remaining between them. Germline CDR1 MRHNA, CDR2 SNTAGT. Here the CDR3 reads CASSFAATDTQYF. CDR3 DNA: TGTGCCAGCAGCTTTGCGGCCACAGATACGCAGTATTTT.

The chain joins TRBV18 to TRBJ2-2; the match to TRBD1 covers 9 bases. The CDR3 has 16 amino acids. In germline, CDR1 is KGHSH, CDR2 LQKENI. The trim removed 4 bases at V and 6 bases at J, leaving 9 bases unmatched. CDR3 sequence (DNA): TGTGCCAGCTCACAACCGGGACAGGGTGAATCCGGGGAGCTGTTTTTT. This codes for CASSQPGQGESGELFF.

The rearrangement uses TRBV5-6 and TRBJ2-5; D remains unclear. Deletions cut 0 bases from V and 2 bases from J, with 5 bases between. The CDR3 is made up of 13 amino acids. Germline-derived CDR1 and CDR2 are SGHDT and YYEEEE. This CDR3 reads CASSLGLQETQYF. The CDR3 DNA reads as TGTGCCAGCAGCTTGGGACTTCAAGAGACCCAGTACTTC.

The chain employs TRBV30 and TRBJ1-2; no firm D call. Germline loops: CDR1 GTSNPN, CDR2 SVGIG (reference sequence). V lost 8 bases and J 3 bases, leaving 28 bases between the germline ends. The CDR3 runs 17 residues. The CDR3 region is CASHPWEGLEGDYGYTF. The CDR3 DNA sequence: TGTGCCAGCCACCCTTGGGAGGGCTTGGAGGGAGACTATGGCTACACCTTC.

This clone was observed a single time. This chain connects TRBV19 to TRBJ2-5; either TRBD1 or TRBD2 may supply D (5 bases each). V was trimmed by 5 bases and J by 1 base, leaving 14 bases between them. CDR1 and CDR2 from the germline V gene are LNHDA and SQIVND (reference sequence). The CDR3 loop spans 15 amino acids. The CDR3 DNA is TGTGCCAGTAGTCCCGGGGCGGCCATCCAAGAGACCCAGTACTTC. It yields the protein CASSPGAAIQETQYF.

The chain employs TRBV5-6 and TRBJ2-5; D not resolved. Germline V gene data show CDR1 as SGHDT and CDR2 as YYEEEE. CDR3 length equals 14 residues. V gave up 4 bases and J gave up 2 bases, with 12 bases separating them. Written as DNA, the CDR3 is TGTGCCAGCAGCCCTAGTGACACACAAGAGACCCAGTACTTC. Its protein is CASSPSDTQETQYF.

The chain recombines TRBV30 with TRBJ2-1; D uncertain. Germline assignment: CDR1 GTSNPN and CDR2 SVGIG (reference sequence). V gave up 5 bases and J gave up 7 bases, with 6 bases separating them. The CDR3 is made up of 10 amino acids. The CDR3 bases are TGTGCCTGGGCCCGGAATGAGCAGTTCTTC. Residues: CAWARNEQFF.

The rearrangement joins TRBV18 to TRBJ1-2; D is unresolved. The ends were cut back, 0 bases at V and 0 bases at J, with 11 bases in the middle. The CDR3 is 16 amino acids. Germline V gene lookup returns CDR1 KGHSH and CDR2 LQKENI. The CDR3 is CASSPPGGAANYGYTF. Written as DNA, the CDR3 is TGTGCCAGCTCACCACCGGGTGGCGCAGCTAACTATGGCTACACCTTC.